These 5 T cell receptor beta chains originate from one sample sequenced in a study of T cell repertoires in cytomegalovirus infection. Via MiXCR, TCRdb re-called the reads, giving one row per CDR3 protein. The sample has fewer than 1,000,000 distinct CDR3 sequences; about a third are singletons. These receptors have no identified antigens. The starting material was cultured CD8+ T cells from PBMCs, obtained from culture after CMV antigen stimulation. The receptors originated from a human donor in good health (CMV status not recorded). Some clones in this sample may be carry-over from other donors' samples.

The V and J genes are TRBV7-8 and TRBJ1-1; no firm D call. The CDR3 sequence is 15 residues long. Deletions cut 1 base from V and 4 bases from J, with 13 bases between. In germline, CDR1 is SGHVS, CDR2 FQNEAQ. The CDR3 loop reads CASSLVSDWGTEAFF. CDR3 sequence (DNA): TGTGCCAGCAGCTTAGTTTCCGACTGGGGCACTGAAGCTTTCTTT.

This clonotype has just a few counts. The chain recombines TRBV4-3 with TRBJ1-1; TRBD1 matches 7 bases. Germline assignment: CDR1 LGHNA and CDR2 YSLEER. V shed 1 base and J 0 bases; nucleotides not matched to a gene: 8. The CDR3 is 17 amino acids. This CDR3 is CASSQVRRGRMNTEAFF. DNA of the CDR3: TGCGCCAGCAGCCAAGTCCGTAGGGGGCGAATGAACACTGAAGCTTTCTTT.

In its sample, this clonotype was seen many times. V usage is TRBV27 and J usage is TRBJ1-2, with 11 bases fitting TRBD1. Germline V gene lookup returns CDR1 MNHEY and CDR2 SMNVEV (reference sequence). The J segment lost 7 bases and the V segment lost 3 bases, leaving 10 bases of the junction unmatched. The CDR3 covers 16 residues. CDR3: CASSFGRTGGPSGYTF. The CDR3 nucleotides read TGTGCCAGCAGTTTTGGGAGGACAGGGGGCCCGAGTGGCTACACCTTC.

Notes on this clonotype: This may stem from a read error, because a much larger clone lies one nucleotide away. The V and J genes are TRBV7-2 and TRBJ2-7; D may be TRBD2 (5 bases). CDR3 length: 12 amino acids. In germline, CDR1 is SGHTA, CDR2 FQGNSA. The CDR3 coding sequence is TGTGCCTTAGGTACGGACTCCTTCGAGCAGTACTTC. It specifies CALGTDSFEQYF. Drawing the rest from reference TRBV7-2 and TRBJ2-7, the complete variable domain is GAGVSQSPSNKVTEKGKDVELRCDPISGHTALYWYRQSLGQGLEFLIYFQGNSAPDKSGLPSDRFSAERTGGSVSTLTIQRTQQEDSAVYLCALGTDSFEQYFGPGTRLTVT.

This clonotype was picked up a small number of times. The chain has TRBV15 and TRBJ2-3, with 13 positions matching TRBD2. The junction had 12 bases not matched to a gene; V was cut back by 3 bases and J by 0 bases. Germline loops: CDR1 LNHNV, CDR2 YYDKDF (reference sequence). This CDR3 is 20 amino acids long. In DNA form, the CDR3 reads TGTGCCACCAGCAGCCCAGTAGGACTAGCGGGGGATACTAGCACAGATACGCAGTATTTT. Residues: CATSSPVGLAGDTSTDTQYF.